The rows below give T cell receptor beta chains drawn from one sample of a study of shared clonotypes between healthy human individuals. Generated by immunoSEQ multiplex PCR, the TCRdb table keeps only in-frame clones and is missing some. The data show about 550,000 clones, just under 97% seen once. Sequencing was carried out using naive CD8+ T cells sorted from blood. The receptors derive from a woman aged 25 to 45 in good health. Both conserved end residues are part of each CDR3. Each record gives: clone size, J gene, V gene, D gene, CDR3 DNA, CDR3 protein. A D gene is named only where the DNA matches it firmly. Clone size is not always given. Where it is, it says once, few, many or a class for expanded clones.

>-|TRBJ2-1|TRBV29-1|TRBD2
TGCAGCGTTGGAGCTTATGGGCGGGAGGCGGATGAGCAGTTCTTC
CSVGAYGREADEQFF
>-|TRBJ2-7|TRBV27|TRBD2
TGTGCCAACAGTCCAATAGCGGGAGGGCCCGGAGAGCAGTACTTC
CANSPIAGGPGEQYF
>-|TRBJ2-7|TRBV11-2|TRBD1
TGTGCCAGCAGCTTTGGGACAGGCTCCTACGAGCAGTACTTC
CASSFGTGSYEQYF
>-|TRBJ2-3|TRBV5-1|-
TGCGCCAGCAGCTTGGGGAAGGGCTCTAGCACAGATACGCAGTATTTT
CASSLGKGSSTDTQYF
>-|TRBJ1-1|TRBV6-6|-
TGTGCCAGCAACGAGGAGTTGAACACTGAAGCTTTCTTT
CASNEELNTEAFF
>-|TRBJ1-2|TRBV7-9|-
TGTGCCAGCAGCTTATCTCCCGAGGAGGTAAACTATGGCTACACCTTC
CASSLSPEEVNYGYTF
>-|TRBJ2-1|TRBV5-4|TRBD2
TGTGCCAGCAGCTTGTGGCCTAGCGGGACCAAGTACAATGAGCAGTTCTTC
CASSLWPSGTKYNEQFF
>-|TRBJ1-5|TRBV6-6|-
TGTGCCAGCAGTTTCACAGGGACCAATCAGCCCCAGCATTTT
CASSFTGTNQPQHF
>-|TRBJ1-4|TRBV28|-
TGTGCCAGCAGCCTGAGGGGTTGGGTTGAAAAACTGTTTTTT
CASSLRGWVEKLFF
>-|TRBJ2-5|TRBV11-2|TRBD2
TGTGCCAGCAGCTTCGGGACTAGGGAGTACCAAGAGACCCAGTACTTC
CASSFGTREYQETQYF
>-|TRBJ2-2|TRBV29-1|-
TGCAGCGTTTTCAGGGTAGGGGAGCTGTTTTTT
CSVFRVGELFF
>-|TRBJ1-1|TRBV27|-
TGTGCCAGCAGTCCGGACAGCCTGAACACTGAAGCTTTCTTT
CASSPDSLNTEAFF
>once|TRBJ2-1|TRBV27|TRBD2
TGTGCCACGTATAGGCTAGCGGGAGGCTCTGAGCAGTTCTTC
CATYRLAGGSEQFF
>-|TRBJ2-7|TRBV5-6|-
TGTGCCAGCAGCTCCCTGGCCGGACGTCCCTACGAGCAGTACTTC
CASSSLAGRPYEQYF
>-|TRBJ2-7|TRBV19|-
TGTGCCAGTAGTATAGGAGAAGGGTTCAACGAGCAGTACTTC
CASSIGEGFNEQYF
>-|TRBJ2-1|TRBV14|-
TGTGCCAGCAGCCAAGACCCGGGTCCCTACAATGAGCAGTTCTTC
CASSQDPGPYNEQFF
>-|TRBJ2-7|TRBV11-2|-
TGTGCCAGCAGCTTAGCGTCCCACCCCTACGAGCAGTACTTC
CASSLASHPYEQYF
>-|TRBJ1-1|TRBV28|-
TGTGCCAGCAAAGTGGTGATGAACACTGAAGCTTTCTTT
CASKVVMNTEAFF
>-|TRBJ2-3|TRBV5-6|TRBD2
TGTGCCAGCAGCTTTGCCGGGAGGGGGGATACGCAGTATTTT
CASSFAGRGDTQYF
>-|TRBJ2-1|TRBV5-8|-
TGTGCCAGCACAACGGCTAGTTATTCCAATGAGCAGTTCTTC
CASTTASYSNEQFF
>-|TRBJ1-2|TRBV28|-
TGTGCCAGCAGCCCTTTGATGCTGGACATAGAAAACGGCTACACCTTC
CASSPLMLDIENGYTF
>-|TRBJ2-1|TRBV6-5|-
TGTGCCAGCAAGACTAGCTCCTACAATGAGCAGTTCTTC
CASKTSSYNEQFF
>-|TRBJ1-1|TRBV7-8|TRBD1
TGTGCCAGCAGCTTAGCCAACAGGGGAACTGAAGCTTTCTTT
CASSLANRGTEAFF
>-|TRBJ2-1|TRBV30|TRBD2
TGTGCCTGGGTACTAGCGGATTACTACAATGAGCAGTTCTTC
CAWVLADYYNEQFF
>-|TRBJ2-2|TRBV11-2|TRBD1
TGTGCCAGCAGCTCGATGGATCTTGACAGGGAAAACACCGGGGAGCTGTTTTTT
CASSSMDLDRENTGELFF
>-|TRBJ2-1|TRBV4-1|-
TGCGCCAGCAGCCAGCTACATAAGGGTGAGCAGTTCTTC
CASSQLHKGEQFF
>-|TRBJ2-2|TRBV7-6|-
TGTGCCAGCAGCGCCGGGACGGAGAACACCGGGGAGCTGTTTTTT
CASSAGTENTGELFF
>-|TRBJ2-7|TRBV27|TRBD2
TGTGCCAGCAGTTTAACTAGCGGGAGCTCCCGGTACGAGCAGTACTTC
CASSLTSGSSRYEQYF
>-|TRBJ2-7|TRBV20-1|-
TGCGTACCGGGACTGGGGAACGAGCAGTACTTC
CVPGLGNEQYF
>-|TRBJ2-7|TRBV4-2|-
TGTGCCAGCAGCCAAGAGGCTTCCCGCTCCTACGAGCAGTACTTC
CASSQEASRSYEQYF
>-|TRBJ2-7|TRBV5-6|-
TGTGCCAGCAGCGATGGTGGCAAAAACTACGAGCAGTACTTC
CASSDGGKNYEQYF
>-|TRBJ1-5|TRBV27|-
TGTGCCAGCAGTTTGCGTCAGGGGAATCAGCCCCAGCATTTT
CASSLRQGNQPQHF
>-|TRBJ1-2|TRBV28|-
TGTGCCAGCAGTTCCCTGGACGGTAACTATGGCTACACCTTC
CASSSLDGNYGYTF
>-|TRBJ1-2|TRBV5-3|TRBD1
TGTGCCAGAAATCAAACAGGGGGAACCGCTAACTATGGCTACACCTTC
CARNQTGGTANYGYTF
>-|TRBJ2-7|TRBV27|-
TGTGCCAGCAGTTTAGATTATGACGGAGAGAGCTCCTACGAGCAGTACTTC
CASSLDYDGESSYEQYF
>-|TRBJ2-1|TRBV28|-
TGTGCCAGCAGGGGGGACTTCCTCTCCTACAATGAGCAGTTCTTC
CASRGDFLSYNEQFF
>-|TRBJ2-7|TRBV4-2|TRBD1
TGTGCCAGCAGCCAAGAATTTGGGACAGCCTCCTACGAGCAGTACTTC
CASSQEFGTASYEQYF
>-|TRBJ1-5|TRBV6-6|-
TGTGCCAGCAGTTACTCGAGAGATCAGCCCCAGCATTTT
CASSYSRDQPQHF
>-|TRBJ2-7|TRBV7-9|TRBD1
TGTGCCAGCAGCTTAGACTATTCAGACAGGGGGCTTTACGAGCAGTACTTC
CASSLDYSDRGLYEQYF
>-|TRBJ1-2|TRBV13|-
TGTGCCAGCAGCCTAAGGGGACGGTACTATGGCTACACCTTC
CASSLRGRYYGYTF
>-|TRBJ2-1|TRBV30|TRBD2
TGTGCCTGCCCCTTGGAGCGGGAGAACTACAATGAGCAGTTCTTC
CACPLERENYNEQFF
>-|TRBJ1-3|TRBV27|-
TGTGCCAGCAGTTCGGGGACGGGCCTTGGAAACACCATATATTTT
CASSSGTGLGNTIYF
>-|TRBJ1-4|TRBV19|TRBD1
TGTGCCAGTAGACAGGGGGGAGAAAAACTGTTTTTT
CASRQGGEKLFF
>-|TRBJ2-5|TRBV11-2|-
TGTGCCAGCAGCTTAGATTCGACAGGAGGTTGGCAAGAGACCCAGTACTTC
CASSLDSTGGWQETQYF
>few|TRBJ2-7|TRBV28|-
TGTGCCAGCAGTCTATACCGCGGCGGGGTCTCCTACGAGCAGTACTTC
CASSLYRGGVSYEQYF
>-|TRBJ2-1|TRBV2|-
TGTGCCAGCAGTCATTGGAACGGACTGTACAATGAGCAGTTCTTC
CASSHWNGLYNEQFF
>-|TRBJ2-3|TRBV27|TRBD2
TGTGCCAGCAGTTTAGTACTAGCGGGAGGGTCAGATACGCAGTATTTT
CASSLVLAGGSDTQYF
>-|TRBJ2-1|TRBV19|-
TGTGCCAGTAGTATGCCACAGCAATACAATGAGCAGTTCTTC
CASSMPQQYNEQFF
>-|TRBJ2-3|TRBV13|-
TGTGCCAGCAGCCCTAGAGGGCCAGATACGCAGTATTTT
CASSPRGPDTQYF
>-|TRBJ2-2|TRBV4-1|TRBD1
TGCGCCAGCAGCCAAGAAAGCAACTACAGGGGTAGGATCACCGGGGAGCTGTTTTTT
CASSQESNYRGRITGELFF
>-|TRBJ1-1|TRBV13|TRBD1
TGTGCCAGCAGCGGCAGACAGGGGTTGCGAGAAGCTTTCTTT
CASSGRQGLREAFF
>-|TRBJ2-3|TRBV4-1|-
TGCGCCAGCAGTAACTCTTGGACACTGAGCACAGATACGCAGTATTTT
CASSNSWTLSTDTQYF
>-|TRBJ2-3|TRBV4-2|TRBD2
TGTGCCAGCAGCCAAGAGGGGGGCGGCGGGAGGGCGACAGATACGCAGTATTTT
CASSQEGGGGRATDTQYF
>-|TRBJ2-1|TRBV2|TRBD2
TGTGCCAGCACGCCGGGACTAGATGACAATGAGCAGTTCTTC
CASTPGLDDNEQFF
>-|TRBJ1-2|TRBV11-2|TRBD1
TGTGCCAGCAGCCCACCGGGAATCCAGGGGGCGGAGGGCTACACCTTC
CASSPPGIQGAEGYTF
>-|TRBJ1-6|TRBV27|-
TGTGCCAGCAGTTTATCGAAGGACCCAAGTGCTTCACCCCTCCACTTT
CASSLSKDPSASPLHF
>-|TRBJ1-3|TRBV28|-
TGTGCCAGCAGTTCGGGGTTGGGGACTGGAAACACCATATATTTT
CASSSGLGTGNTIYF